Listed below are T cell receptor beta chains from one sample, sequenced in a study of molecular identifiers for immune sequencing clone quantification. Each CDR3 protein gets one entry after TCRdb re-called the PCR reads with MiXCR. The profile shows some 320,000 distinct CDR3 sequences, about 22% of them singletons. The material sequenced was naive CD8+ T cells from blood, with Jurkat cell RNA spiked in. These TCRs come from a human donor in good health. Some libraries in this study had Jurkat cell RNA spiked in. Both conserved end residues are part of each CDR3. Fields, in order: clone size, J gene, V gene, D gene, CDR3 protein, CDR3 DNA. A D gene is named only where the DNA matches it firmly. Clone size is given for some rows only: seen once, a few or many times, or a class if the clone is expanded.

clone_size: many; j_call: TRBJ2-2; v_call: TRBV29-1; d_call: NA; cdr3_aa: CSVEDAGAQGTGELFF; cdr3_nt: TGCAGCGTTGAAGACGCGGGGGCCCAGGGCACCGGGGAGCTGTTTTTT
clone_size: many; j_call: TRBJ2-2; v_call: TRBV5-4; d_call: NA; cdr3_aa: CASSPTENTGELFF; cdr3_nt: TGTGCCAGCAGCCCGACAGAGAACACCGGGGAGCTGTTTTTT
clone_size: many; j_call: TRBJ2-7; v_call: TRBV5-1; d_call: NA; cdr3_aa: CASSGGTDTYEQYF; cdr3_nt: TGCGCCAGCAGCGGGGGGACAGATACCTACGAGCAGTACTTC
clone_size: NA; j_call: TRBJ1-1; v_call: TRBV27; d_call: NA; cdr3_aa: CASSLYSRGEAFF; cdr3_nt: TGTGCCAGCAGTTTATATTCCAGGGGTGAAGCTTTCTTT
clone_size: NA; j_call: TRBJ2-7; v_call: TRBV20-1; d_call: NA; cdr3_aa: CSARQSGSYEQYF; cdr3_nt: TGCAGTGCTAGACAGAGCGGTTCCTACGAGCAGTACTTC
clone_size: many; j_call: TRBJ1-4; v_call: TRBV4-1; d_call: NA; cdr3_aa: CASSREKLFF; cdr3_nt: TGCGCCAGCAGCCGTGAAAAACTGTTTTTT
clone_size: many; j_call: TRBJ1-1; v_call: TRBV7-9; d_call: TRBD1; cdr3_aa: CASSSRQGSTEAFF; cdr3_nt: TGTGCCAGCAGCTCCCGACAGGGATCAACTGAAGCTTTCTTT
clone_size: many; j_call: TRBJ2-3; v_call: TRBV4-1; d_call: TRBD1; cdr3_aa: CASSQPGGADTQYF; cdr3_nt: TGCGCCAGCAGCCAACCAGGGGGCGCAGATACGCAGTATTTT
clone_size: many; j_call: TRBJ2-7; v_call: TRBV18; d_call: NA; cdr3_aa: CASSDSGTLYEQYF; cdr3_nt: TGTGCCAGCTCAGACTCCGGGACTCTCTACGAGCAGTACTTC
clone_size: many; j_call: TRBJ1-1; v_call: TRBV28; d_call: NA; cdr3_aa: CASSLGRGEAFF; cdr3_nt: TGTGCCAGCAGTTTAGGACGGGGTGAAGCTTTCTTT
clone_size: many; j_call: TRBJ2-1; v_call: TRBV4-1; d_call: NA; cdr3_aa: CASSFPSGNEQFF; cdr3_nt: TGCGCCAGCAGTTTCCCGTCGGGTAATGAGCAGTTCTTC
clone_size: many; j_call: TRBJ1-5; v_call: TRBV19; d_call: TRBD1; cdr3_aa: CASRTGSFGTAYNQPQHF; cdr3_nt: TGTGCCAGTAGGACGGGTAGTTTCGGGACAGCCTACAATCAGCCCCAGCATTTT
clone_size: many; j_call: TRBJ2-2; v_call: TRBV25-1; d_call: NA; cdr3_aa: CASSGPVNTGELFF; cdr3_nt: TGTGCCAGCAGTGGTCCGGTGAACACCGGGGAGCTGTTTTTT
clone_size: many; j_call: TRBJ2-7; v_call: TRBV4-1; d_call: NA; cdr3_aa: CASSQDRALSSYEQYF; cdr3_nt: TGCGCCAGCAGCCAAGACAGGGCCCTGAGCTCCTACGAGCAGTACTTC
clone_size: few; j_call: TRBJ2-5; v_call: TRBV12-3/TRBV12-4; d_call: NA; cdr3_aa: CASSLDTQSQETQYF; cdr3_nt: TGTGCCAGCAGTTTAGATACCCAGAGCCAAGAGACCCAGTACTTC
clone_size: many; j_call: TRBJ1-5; v_call: TRBV4-3; d_call: NA; cdr3_aa: CASSQDLQGGQPQHF; cdr3_nt: TGCGCCAGCAGCCAAGATCTACAGGGAGGCCAGCCCCAGCATTTT
clone_size: many; j_call: TRBJ2-5; v_call: TRBV7-9; d_call: TRBD1; cdr3_aa: CASSFPGQKETQYF; cdr3_nt: TGTGCCAGCAGCTTTCCGGGACAGAAAGAGACCCAGTACTTC
clone_size: many; j_call: TRBJ2-1; v_call: TRBV20-1; d_call: TRBD2; cdr3_aa: CSARALVTSVNEQFF; cdr3_nt: TGCAGTGCTAGAGCGTTGGTGACTAGCGTGAATGAGCAGTTCTTC
clone_size: NA; j_call: TRBJ1-6; v_call: TRBV10-2; d_call: NA; cdr3_aa: CASSEQGNLPLHF; cdr3_nt: TGCGCCAGCAGTGAGCAGGGAAATTTACCCCTCCACTTT
clone_size: NA; j_call: TRBJ2-3; v_call: TRBV4-1; d_call: NA; cdr3_aa: CASSQDPSVGQNWGVYTQYF; cdr3_nt: TGCGCCAGCAGCCAAGATCCCAGCGTCGGTCAGAATTGGGGGGTGTATACGCAGTATTTT
clone_size: NA; j_call: TRBJ2-1; v_call: TRBV7-3; d_call: NA; cdr3_aa: CASSILRGPNEQFF; cdr3_nt: TGTGCCAGCAGCATTCTGAGAGGGCCCAATGAGCAGTTCTTC
clone_size: many; j_call: TRBJ2-3; v_call: TRBV20-1; d_call: NA; cdr3_aa: CSARDLRGSDTQYF; cdr3_nt: TGCAGTGCTAGAGATCTGCGAGGGTCAGATACGCAGTATTTT
clone_size: many; j_call: TRBJ1-1; v_call: TRBV29-1; d_call: NA; cdr3_aa: CSVLGRNRNTEAFF; cdr3_nt: TGCAGCGTTCTAGGCAGGAACCGTAACACTGAAGCTTTCTTT
clone_size: many; j_call: TRBJ2-7; v_call: TRBV6-5; d_call: NA; cdr3_aa: CASSSRGGYEQYF; cdr3_nt: TGTGCCAGCAGTTCGAGGGGCGGGTACGAGCAGTACTTC
clone_size: NA; j_call: TRBJ2-1; v_call: TRBV19; d_call: TRBD1; cdr3_aa: CASRGGTGGNEQFF; cdr3_nt: TGTGCCAGTAGAGGGGGGACAGGGGGCAATGAGCAGTTCTTC